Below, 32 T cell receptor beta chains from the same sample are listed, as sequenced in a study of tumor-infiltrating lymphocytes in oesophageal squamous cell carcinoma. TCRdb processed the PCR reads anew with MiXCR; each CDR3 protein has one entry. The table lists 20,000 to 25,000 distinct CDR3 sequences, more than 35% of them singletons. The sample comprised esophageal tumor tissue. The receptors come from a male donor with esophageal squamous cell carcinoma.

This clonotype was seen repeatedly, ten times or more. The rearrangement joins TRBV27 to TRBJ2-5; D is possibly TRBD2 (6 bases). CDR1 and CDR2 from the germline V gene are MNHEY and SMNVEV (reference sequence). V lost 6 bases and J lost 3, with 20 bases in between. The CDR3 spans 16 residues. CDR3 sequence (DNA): TGTGCCAGCAGCGCGGGCGGGGTTTGGGGGAAAGAGACCCAGTACTTC. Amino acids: CASSAGGVWGKETQYF.

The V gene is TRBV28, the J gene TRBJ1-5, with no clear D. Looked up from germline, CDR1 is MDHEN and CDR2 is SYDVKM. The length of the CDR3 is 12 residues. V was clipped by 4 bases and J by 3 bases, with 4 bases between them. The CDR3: CASSSNNQPQHF. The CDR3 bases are TGTGCCAGCAGTTCGAACAATCAGCCCCAGCATTTT.

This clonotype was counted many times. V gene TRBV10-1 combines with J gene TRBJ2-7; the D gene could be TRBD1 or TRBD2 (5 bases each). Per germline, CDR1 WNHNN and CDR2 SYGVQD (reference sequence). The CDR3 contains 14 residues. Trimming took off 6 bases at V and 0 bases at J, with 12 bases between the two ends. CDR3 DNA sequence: TGCGCCAGCAGCCGGGACCAAGCCTCCTACGAGCAGTACTTC. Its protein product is CASSRDQASYEQYF.

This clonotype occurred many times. CDR3 residues: CASSYSRGGWYEQYF. Here the CDR3 DNA reads TGTGCCAGCAGTTACTCGAGGGGGGGTTGGTACGAGCAGTACTTC. The chain combines TRBV6-6 with TRBJ2-7, with D perhaps matching TRBD2 (7 bases). CDR3 length equals 15 residues. Germline-derived CDR1 and CDR2 are MNHNY and SVGAGI (reference sequence). V lost 0 bases and J 4 bases, leaving 13 bases between the germline ends.

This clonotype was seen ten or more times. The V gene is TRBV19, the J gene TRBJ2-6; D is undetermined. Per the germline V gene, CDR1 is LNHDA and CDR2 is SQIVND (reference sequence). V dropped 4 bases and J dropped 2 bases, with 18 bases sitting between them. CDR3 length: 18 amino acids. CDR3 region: CASSNYRLGFAGANVLTF. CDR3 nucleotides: TGTGCCAGTAGTAATTACCGATTGGGTTTCGCTGGGGCCAACGTCCTGACTTTC.

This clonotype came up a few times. The CDR3 region has the DNA TGTGCCAGCAGCTCCCGGGACTACCCTCCGAGGGAGCAGTACTTC. This translates into CASSSRDYPPREQYF. This chain connects TRBV7-8 to TRBJ2-3, with 7 bases identical to TRBD2. TRBJ2-7 explains the end of the DNA better; the J call may be wrong. The CDR3 runs to 15 residues. Germline CDR1 reads SGHVS; CDR2 reads FQNEAQ.

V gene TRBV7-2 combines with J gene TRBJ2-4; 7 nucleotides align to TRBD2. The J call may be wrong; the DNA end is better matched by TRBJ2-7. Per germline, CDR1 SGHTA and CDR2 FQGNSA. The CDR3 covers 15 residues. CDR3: CASSPEHSGHYEQYF. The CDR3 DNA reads TGTGCCAGCAGCCCCGAACATAGCGGGCACTACGAGCAGTACTTC.

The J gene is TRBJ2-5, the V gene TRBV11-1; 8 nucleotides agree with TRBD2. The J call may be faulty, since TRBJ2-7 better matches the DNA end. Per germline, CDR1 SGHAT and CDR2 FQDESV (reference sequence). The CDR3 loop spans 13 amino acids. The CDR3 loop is CASSRTSTYEQYF. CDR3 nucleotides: TGTGCCAGCAGTCGGACTAGCACCTACGAGCAGTACTTC.

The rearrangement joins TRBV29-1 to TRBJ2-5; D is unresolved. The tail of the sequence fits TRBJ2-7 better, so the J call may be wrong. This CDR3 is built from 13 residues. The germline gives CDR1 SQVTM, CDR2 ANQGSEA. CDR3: CSARARRSYEQYF. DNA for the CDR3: TGCAGCGCACGAGCGAGACGCTCCTACGAGCAGTACTTC.

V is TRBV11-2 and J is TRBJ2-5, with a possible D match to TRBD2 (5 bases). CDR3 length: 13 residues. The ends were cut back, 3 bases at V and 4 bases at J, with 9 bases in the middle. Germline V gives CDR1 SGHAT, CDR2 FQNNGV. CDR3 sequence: CASSFRGLETQYF. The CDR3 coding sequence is TGTGCCAGCAGCTTTCGGGGATTAGAGACCCAGTACTTC.

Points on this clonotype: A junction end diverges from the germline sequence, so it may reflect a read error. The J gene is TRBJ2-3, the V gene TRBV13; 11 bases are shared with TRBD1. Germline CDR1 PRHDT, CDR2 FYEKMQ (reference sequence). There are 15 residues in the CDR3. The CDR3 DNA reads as TGCGCCAGCAGCTTTCAGGGACAGGGGGATGATACGCAGTATTTT. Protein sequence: CASSFQGQGDDTQYF.

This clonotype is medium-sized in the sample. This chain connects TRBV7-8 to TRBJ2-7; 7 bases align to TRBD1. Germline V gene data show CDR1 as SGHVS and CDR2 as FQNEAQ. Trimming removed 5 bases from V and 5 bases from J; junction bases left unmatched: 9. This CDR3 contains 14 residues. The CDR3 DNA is TGTGCCAGCAGCACAACCAGGGGGAGCGACGAGCAGTACTTC. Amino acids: CASSTTRGSDEQYF.

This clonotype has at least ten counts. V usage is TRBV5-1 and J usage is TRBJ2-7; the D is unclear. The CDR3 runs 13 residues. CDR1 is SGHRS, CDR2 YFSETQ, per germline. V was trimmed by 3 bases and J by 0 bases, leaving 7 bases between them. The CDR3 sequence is CASSSPVSYEQYF. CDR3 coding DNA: TGCGCCAGCAGCTCTCCAGTCTCCTACGAGCAGTACTTC.

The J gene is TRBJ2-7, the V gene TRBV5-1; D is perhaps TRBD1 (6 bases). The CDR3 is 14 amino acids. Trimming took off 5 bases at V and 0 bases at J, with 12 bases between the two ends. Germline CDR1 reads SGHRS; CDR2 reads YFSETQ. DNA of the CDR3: TGCGCCAGCAGGGACAGAATAAACTCCTACGAGCAGTACTTC. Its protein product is CASRDRINSYEQYF.

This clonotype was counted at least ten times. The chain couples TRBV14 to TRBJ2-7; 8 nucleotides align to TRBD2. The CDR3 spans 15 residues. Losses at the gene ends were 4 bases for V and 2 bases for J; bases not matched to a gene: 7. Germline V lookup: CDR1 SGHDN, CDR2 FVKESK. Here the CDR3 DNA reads TGTGCCAGCAGCCCCGGGGGGGGCGCTACCTACGAGCAGTACTTC. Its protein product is CASSPGGGATYEQYF.

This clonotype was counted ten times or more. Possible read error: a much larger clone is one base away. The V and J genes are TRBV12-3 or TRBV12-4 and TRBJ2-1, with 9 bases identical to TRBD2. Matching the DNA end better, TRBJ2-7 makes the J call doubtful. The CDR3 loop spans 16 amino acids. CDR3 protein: CASSLFSGSTYNEQYF. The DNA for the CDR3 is TGTGCCAGCAGTTTATTTAGCGGGAGTACCTACAATGAGCAGTACTTC.

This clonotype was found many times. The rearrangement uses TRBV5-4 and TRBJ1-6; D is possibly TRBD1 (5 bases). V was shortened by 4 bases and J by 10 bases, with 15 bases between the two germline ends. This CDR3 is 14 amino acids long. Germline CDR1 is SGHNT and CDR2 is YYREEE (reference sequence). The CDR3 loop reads CASSPRVGDSPLHF. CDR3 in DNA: TGTGCCAGCAGCCCCCGGGTAGGGGACTCACCCCTCCACTTT. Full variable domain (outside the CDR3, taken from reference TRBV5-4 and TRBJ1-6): ETGVTQSPTHLIKTRGQQVTLRCSSQSGHNTVSWYQQALGQGPQFIFQYYREEENGRGNFPPRFSGLQFPNYSSELNVNALELDDSALYLCASSPRVGDSPLHFGNGTRLTVT.

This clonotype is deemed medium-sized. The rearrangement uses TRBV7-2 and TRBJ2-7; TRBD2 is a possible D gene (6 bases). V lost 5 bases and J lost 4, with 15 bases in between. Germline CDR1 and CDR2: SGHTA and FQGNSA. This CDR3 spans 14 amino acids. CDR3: CASSRAPGGYEQYF. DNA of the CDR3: TGTGCCAGCAGCCGAGCACCCGGAGGGTACGAGCAGTACTTC.

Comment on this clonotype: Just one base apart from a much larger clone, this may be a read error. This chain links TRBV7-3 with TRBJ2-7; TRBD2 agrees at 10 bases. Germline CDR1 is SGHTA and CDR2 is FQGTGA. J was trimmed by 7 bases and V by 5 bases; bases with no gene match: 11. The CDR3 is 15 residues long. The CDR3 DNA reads TGTGCCAGCAGCCCAACTAGCGGGGACTACAGTGAGCAGTACTTC. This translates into CASSPTSGDYSEQYF.

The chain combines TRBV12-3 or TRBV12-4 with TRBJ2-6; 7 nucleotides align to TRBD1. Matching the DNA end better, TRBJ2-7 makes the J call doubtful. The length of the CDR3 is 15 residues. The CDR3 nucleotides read TGTGCCAGCAGTTTATATGGGACAGCCGCGAACGAGCAGTACTTC. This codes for CASSLYGTAANEQYF.

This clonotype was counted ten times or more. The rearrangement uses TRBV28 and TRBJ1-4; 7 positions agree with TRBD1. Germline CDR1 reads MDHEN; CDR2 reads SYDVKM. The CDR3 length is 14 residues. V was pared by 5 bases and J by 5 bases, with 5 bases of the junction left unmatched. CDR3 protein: CASSPQGENEKLFF. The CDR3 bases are TGTGCCAGCAGTCCCCAGGGGGAAAATGAAAAACTGTTTTTT.

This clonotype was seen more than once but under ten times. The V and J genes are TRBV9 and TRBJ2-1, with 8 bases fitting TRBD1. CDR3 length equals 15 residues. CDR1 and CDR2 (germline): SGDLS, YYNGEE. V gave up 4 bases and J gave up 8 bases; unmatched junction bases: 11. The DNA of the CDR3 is TGTGCCAGCAGCATCGGACAGGGTCAAGCGTATGAGCAGTTCTTC. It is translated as CASSIGQGQAYEQFF. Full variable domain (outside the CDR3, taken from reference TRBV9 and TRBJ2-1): DSGVTQTPKHLITATGQRVTLRCSPRSGDLSVYWYQQSLDQGLQFLIQYYNGEERAKGNILERFSAQQFPDLHSELNLSSLELGDSALYFCASSIGQGQAYEQFFGPGTRLTVL.

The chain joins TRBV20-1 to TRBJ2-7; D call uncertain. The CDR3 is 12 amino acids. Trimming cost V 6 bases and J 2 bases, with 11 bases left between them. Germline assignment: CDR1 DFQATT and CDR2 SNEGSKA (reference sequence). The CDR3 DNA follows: TGCAGTGCCATGATTGGGGCCTACGAGCAGTACTTC. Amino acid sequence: CSAMIGAYEQYF.

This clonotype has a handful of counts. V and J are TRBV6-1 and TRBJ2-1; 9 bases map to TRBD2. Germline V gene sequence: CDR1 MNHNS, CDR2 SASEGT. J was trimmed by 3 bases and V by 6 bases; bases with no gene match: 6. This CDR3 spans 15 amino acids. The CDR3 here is CASSSIAGDYNEQFF. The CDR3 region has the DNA TGTGCCAGCAGCTCAATAGCGGGGGACTACAATGAGCAGTTCTTC.

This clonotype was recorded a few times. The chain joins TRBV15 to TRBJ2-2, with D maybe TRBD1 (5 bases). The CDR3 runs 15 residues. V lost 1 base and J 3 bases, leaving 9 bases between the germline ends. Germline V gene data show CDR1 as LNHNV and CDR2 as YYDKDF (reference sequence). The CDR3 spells CATSRGVRDTGELFF. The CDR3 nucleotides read TGTGCCACCAGCAGAGGAGTCAGGGACACCGGGGAGCTGTTTTTT. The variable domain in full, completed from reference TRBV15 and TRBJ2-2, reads DAMVIQNPRYQVTQFGKPVTLSCSQTLNHNVMYWYQQKSSQAPKLLFHYYDKDFNNEADTPDNFQSRRPNTSFCFLDIRSPGLGDTAMYLCATSRGVRDTGELFFGEGSRLTVL.

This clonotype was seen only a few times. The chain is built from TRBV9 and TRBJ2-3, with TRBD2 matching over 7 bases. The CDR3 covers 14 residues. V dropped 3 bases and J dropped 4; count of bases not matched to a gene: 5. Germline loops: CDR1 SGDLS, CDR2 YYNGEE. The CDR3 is CASSALAEADTQYF. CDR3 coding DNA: TGTGCCAGCAGCGCTCTAGCGGAAGCAGATACGCAGTATTTT. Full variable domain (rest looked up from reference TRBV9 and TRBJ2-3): DSGVTQTPKHLITATGQRVTLRCSPRSGDLSVYWYQQSLDQGLQFLIQYYNGEERAKGNILERFSAQQFPDLHSELNLSSLELGDSALYFCASSALAEADTQYFGPGTRLTVL.

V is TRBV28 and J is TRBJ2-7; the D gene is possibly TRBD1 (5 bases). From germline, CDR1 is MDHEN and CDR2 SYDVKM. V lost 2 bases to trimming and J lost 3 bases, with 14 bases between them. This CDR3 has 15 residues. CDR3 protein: CASSLGSGGHYEQYF. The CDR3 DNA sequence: TGTGCCAGCAGTTTAGGGTCCGGCGGACACTACGAGCAGTACTTC.

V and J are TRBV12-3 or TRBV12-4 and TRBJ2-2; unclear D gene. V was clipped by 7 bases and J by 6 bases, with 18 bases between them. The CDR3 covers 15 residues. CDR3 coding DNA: TGTGCCAGCAACCCAAACGGCGGAAAATCCGGGGAGCTGTTTTTT. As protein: CASNPNGGKSGELFF.

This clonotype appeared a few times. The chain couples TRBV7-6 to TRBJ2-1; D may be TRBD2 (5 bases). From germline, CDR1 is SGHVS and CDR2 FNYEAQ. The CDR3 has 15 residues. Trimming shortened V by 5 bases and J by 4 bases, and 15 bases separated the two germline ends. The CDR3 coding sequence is TGTGCCAGCAGCCGTTCACTAGTGAGTTACAATGAGCAGTTCTTC. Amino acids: CASSRSLVSYNEQFF.

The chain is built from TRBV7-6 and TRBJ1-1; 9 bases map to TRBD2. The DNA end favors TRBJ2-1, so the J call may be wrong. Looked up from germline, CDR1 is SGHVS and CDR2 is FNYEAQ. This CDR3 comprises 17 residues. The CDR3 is CASSLGFWRGGSNEQFF. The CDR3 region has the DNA TGTGCCAGCAGCTTGGGATTCTGGCGGGGGGGCTCAAATGAGCAGTTCTTC.

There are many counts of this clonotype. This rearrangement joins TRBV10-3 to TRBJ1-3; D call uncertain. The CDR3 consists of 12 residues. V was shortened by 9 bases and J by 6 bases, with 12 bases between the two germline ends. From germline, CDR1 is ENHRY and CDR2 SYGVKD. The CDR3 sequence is CAMSPTENTIYF. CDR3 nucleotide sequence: TGTGCCATGAGCCCCACAGAAAACACCATATATTTT.

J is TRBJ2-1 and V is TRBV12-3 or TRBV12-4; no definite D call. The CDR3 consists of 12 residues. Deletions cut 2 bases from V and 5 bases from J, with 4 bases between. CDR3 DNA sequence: TGTGCCAGCAGTTTAACCGACAATGAGCAGTTCTTC. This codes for CASSLTDNEQFF.